One sample yielded the 32 T cell receptor beta chains listed below, sequenced in a study of blood T cell repertoires in COVID-19. TCRdb's copy holds only in-frame clones and misses some; the assay was immunoSEQ multiplex PCR. This table holds approximately 63,000 clones, around 87% found once. Sample: peripheral blood. The receptors were sampled from a woman in her sixties with COVID-19, enrolled during active disease.

The chain links TRBV29-1 to TRBJ2-7, with D perhaps TRBD2 (6 bases). The CDR3 is 13 residues long. V was pared by 1 base and J by 6 bases, with 13 bases between. Per the germline V gene, CDR1 is SQVTM and CDR2 is ANQGSEA. CDR3 DNA: TGCAGCGTTGAAGGAGGGGAGGTAGGCGAGCAGTACTTC. It yields the protein CSVEGGEVGEQYF.

The chain employs TRBV19 and TRBJ2-7, with 7 nucleotides matching TRBD2. Unmatched junction bases numbered 4, after V lost 2 bases and J lost 3 bases. CDR1 and CDR2 (germline): LNHDA, SQIVND (reference sequence). The CDR3 runs 14 residues. The CDR3 coding sequence is TGTGCCAGTAGTATATCCCGGGAGGACTACGAGCAGTACTTC. Translated, it gives CASSISREDYEQYF. Drawing the rest from reference TRBV19 and TRBJ2-7, the complete variable domain is DGGITQSPKYLFRKEGQNVTLSCEQNLNHDAMYWYRQDPGQGLRLIYYSQIVNDFQKGDIAEGYSVSREKKESFPLTVTSAQKNPTAFYLCASSISREDYEQYFGPGTRLTVT.

V usage is TRBV11-3 and J usage is TRBJ2-1, with D perhaps matching TRBD1 (6 bases). Germline CDR1 is SGHNT and CDR2 is YENEEA. The CDR3 length is 15 residues. With 2 bases removed from V and 8 bases from J, the gap between germline ends came to 16 bases. CDR3: CASSLQGRSVDEQFF. The CDR3 DNA follows: TGTGCCAGCAGCTTACAGGGGAGATCCGTGGATGAGCAGTTCTTC.

The chain carries TRBV6-2 or TRBV6-3 and TRBJ2-3, with D maybe TRBD2 (5 bases). The V end was cut by 2 bases, the J end by 4 bases, with 10 bases between. There are 14 residues in the CDR3. CDR1 and CDR2 from the germline V gene are MNHEY and SVGEGT. The chain's CDR3 is CASSYGESSDTQYF. CDR3 nucleotides: TGTGCCAGCAGTTACGGGGAGTCATCAGATACGCAGTATTTT.

V is TRBV11-1 and J is TRBJ2-2; D gene unclear. V shed 5 bases and J shed 2 bases, with 6 bases lying between them. Per the germline V gene, CDR1 is SGHAT and CDR2 is FQDESV (reference sequence). This CDR3 region has 13 residues. Here the CDR3 reads CASSPRNTGELFF. The CDR3 DNA reads TGTGCCAGCAGCCCGCGTAACACCGGGGAGCTGTTTTTT.

The V call is TRBV27, the J call TRBJ1-2, with D unclear. The CDR3 is made up of 14 amino acids. Trimming removed 2 bases at V and 2 bases at J, with 9 bases between. CDR1 is MNHEY and CDR2 is SMNVEV in the germline V gene (reference sequence). CDR3: CASSLEGRNYGYTF. The CDR3 nucleotides are TGTGCCAGCAGTTTAGAGGGAAGGAACTATGGCTACACCTTC.

V and J are TRBV6-2 or TRBV6-3 and TRBJ2-2, with 11 bases matching TRBD1. This CDR3 contains 19 residues. The V and J ends lost 6 bases and 1 base, in that order; junction bases with no gene match: 13. CDR1 and CDR2 from the germline V gene are MNHEY and SVGEGT. Written as DNA, the CDR3 is TGTGCCAGCAGCCCCGTCCCGGGACAGGGGGTCTTGAACACCGGGGAGCTGTTTTTT. Its protein is CASSPVPGQGVLNTGELFF.

This clone was seen more than once but under ten times. The chain recombines TRBV5-4 with TRBJ1-4, with 8 bases matching TRBD1. Trimming took 3 bases from V and 6 from J; bases not matched to a gene: 4. The CDR3 length is 14 residues. In germline, CDR1 is SGHNT, CDR2 YYREEE (reference sequence). This CDR3 is CASSWTDRDEKLFF. The CDR3 DNA reads TGTGCCAGCAGCTGGACGGACAGGGATGAAAAACTGTTTTTT.

V is TRBV7-9 and J is TRBJ2-1, with D tentatively TRBD2 (5 bases). V was trimmed by 0 bases and J by 9 bases, leaving 12 bases between them. In germline, CDR1 is SEHNR, CDR2 FQNEAQ (reference sequence). The CDR3 loop spans 14 amino acids. The CDR3 reads CASSLAGAFGEQFF. As DNA, the CDR3 is TGTGCCAGCAGCTTAGCGGGAGCGTTCGGTGAGCAGTTCTTC.

This chain joins TRBV11-3 and TRBJ1-1; possibly TRBD1 for D (6 bases). The CDR3 spans 14 residues. Looked up from germline, CDR1 is SGHNT and CDR2 is YENEEA. V was clipped by 5 bases and J by 2 bases, with 12 bases between them. The CDR3 region is CASSPRGTNTEAFF. The CDR3 DNA reads TGTGCCAGCAGCCCCAGAGGGACAAACACTGAAGCTTTCTTT.

The V call is TRBV11-2, the J call TRBJ2-1, with 7 bases fitting TRBD2. The J segment lost 1 base and the V segment lost 4 bases, leaving 10 bases of the junction unmatched. The CDR3 is 17 residues long. Germline-derived CDR1 and CDR2 are SGHAT and FQNNGV. As DNA, the CDR3 is TGTGCCAGCAGCTCTGCCGGGGCGGGAGCATCCTACAATGAGCAGTTCTTC. Translation: CASSSAGAGASYNEQFF.

The chain has TRBV10-3 and TRBJ2-1; 9 bases align to TRBD1. CDR3 length equals 14 residues. In germline, CDR1 is ENHRY, CDR2 SYGVKD. Trimming cost V 6 bases and J 4 bases; bases outside gene matches: 4. The CDR3 loop reads CAISGQGLYNEQFF. The CDR3 nucleotides are TGTGCCATCAGCGGACAGGGGTTATACAATGAGCAGTTCTTC.

The table lists this clone with a few counts. J is TRBJ1-2 and V is TRBV6-1; D gene unclear. Trimming pared 0 bases from V and 8 bases from J, leaving 10 bases between. Germline V CDR1 and CDR2: MNHNS, SASEGT. The CDR3 has 13 amino acids. CDR3 nucleotides: TGTGCCAGCAGTGAAGCCGGGGAGCGCGGCTACACCTTC. Protein: CASSEAGERGYTF.

The chain combines TRBV21-1 with TRBJ1-6; no DNA check was done on the table's D call, TRBD1. TRBV21-1 is given as a pseudogene. CDR3 length: 16 amino acids. CDR3 amino acids: CASSKGQTFPHSPLHF. The DNA for the CDR3 is TGTGCCAGCAGCAAAGGACAGACTTTTCCCCATTCACCCCTCCACTTT.

The chain recombines TRBV25-1 with TRBJ2-7; weak D call: TRBD2 (7 bases). There are 15 residues in the CDR3. Germline V gives CDR1 MGHDK, CDR2 SYGVNS. V lost 7 bases and J 3 bases, leaving 19 bases between the germline ends. The CDR3 nucleotides are TGTGCCAGCACCAACGGGGGGCTTGGCGTCTACGAGCAGTACTTC. This sequence encodes CASTNGGLGVYEQYF.

The chain combines TRBV6-5 with TRBJ1-5; 8 bases fit TRBD1. The CDR3 is 13 amino acids. Per germline, CDR1 MNHEY and CDR2 SVGAGI. Unmatched junction bases numbered 5, after V lost 6 bases and J lost 7 bases. This chain's CDR3 is CASRQGVGQPQHF. CDR3 DNA sequence: TGTGCCAGCAGACAGGGGGTGGGACAGCCCCAGCATTTT.

The table lists this clone with a count of one. The J gene is TRBJ2-1, the V gene TRBV10-2; 10 bases line up with TRBD2. CDR1 is WSHSY, CDR2 SAAADI, per germline. Losses at the gene ends were 8 bases for V and 9 bases for J; bases not matched to a gene: 10. The CDR3 has 14 residues. The DNA of the CDR3 is TGCGCCAGCTCCGGTCTAGCGGGAGATTCTGAGCAGTTCTTC. It specifies CASSGLAGDSEQFF.

The chain joins TRBV30 to TRBJ1-1; D call uncertain. Per the germline V gene, CDR1 is GTSNPN and CDR2 is SVGIG (reference sequence). The CDR3 runs 14 residues. CDR3 coding DNA: TGTGCTTCCTTGCGGCGAGACCCGAACACTGAAGCTTTCTTT. Residues: CASLRRDPNTEAFF.

The genes are TRBV6-5 and TRBJ2-7, with unresolved D. The V gene's germline CDR1 is MNHEY and CDR2 SVGAGI. Trimming cost V 5 bases and J 6 bases, with 8 bases left between them. CDR3 length equals 11 residues. The CDR3 DNA reads TGTGCCAGCAGTCGAATGAGCGAGCAGTACTTC. This gives the protein CASSRMSEQYF.

About this clone itself: This sample includes further DNA sequences coding for the same CDR3. The chain couples TRBV30 to TRBJ1-5; TRBD1 matches at 8 bases. CDR1 is GTSNPN and CDR2 is SVGIG in the germline V gene (reference sequence). The CDR3 length is 13 residues. The trim removed 3 bases at V and 2 bases at J, leaving 0 bases unmatched. The CDR3, as DNA: TGTGCCTGGAGGGACAGGGGCAATCAGCCCCAGCATTTT. Its protein is CAWRDRGNQPQHF.

The chain employs TRBV11-3 and TRBJ1-2, with 9 bases that match TRBD1. Trimming took 2 bases from V and 7 from J; bases not matched to a gene: 5. The CDR3 covers 14 residues. CDR1 SGHNT and CDR2 YENEEA come from the germline V gene. The CDR3 sequence is CASSLTGGLGGYTF. CDR3 DNA: TGTGCCAGCAGCTTAACAGGGGGCTTAGGTGGCTACACCTTC.

The chain carries TRBV6-5 and TRBJ1-1; possible D gene TRBD1, 5 bases. This CDR3 contains 13 residues. Trimming took off 8 bases at V and 1 base at J, with 11 bases between the two ends. CDR1 is MNHEY and CDR2 is SVGAGI in the germline V gene. The CDR3 is CASSDRANTEAFF. The CDR3 coding sequence is TGTGCCAGCTCCGACAGAGCGAACACTGAAGCTTTCTTT.

The chain carries TRBV28 and TRBJ2-7; 7 bases match TRBD1. Germline CDR1 reads MDHEN; CDR2 reads SYDVKM. The CDR3 contains 15 residues. With 4 bases clipped from V and 2 bases from J, the junction kept 8 bases outside the gene matches. DNA for the CDR3: TGTGCCAGCAGTTCTCTAGACAGGGCCCCCTACGAGCAGTACTTC. Its translation: CASSSLDRAPYEQYF.

The chain joins TRBV4-3 to TRBJ1-2, with TRBD1 matching over 7 bases. The CDR3 runs 14 residues. The J segment lost 4 bases and the V segment lost 5 bases, leaving 7 bases of the junction unmatched. CDR1 is LGHNA and CDR2 is YSLEER in the germline V gene. The CDR3 DNA sequence: TGCGCCAGCAGCACAACAGGGGTGGGCTATGGCTACACCTTC. Its translation: CASSTTGVGYGYTF.

The rearrangement joins TRBV7-9 to TRBJ2-1; 7 nucleotides align to TRBD2. J gave up 5 bases and V 6 bases, and 10 bases lay outside the gene matches. CDR1 is SEHNR, CDR2 FQNEAQ, per germline (reference sequence). The CDR3 has 15 amino acids. CDR3 loop: CASSSGGLTHNEQFF. CDR3 in DNA: TGTGCCAGCAGTTCGGGGGGACTTACTCACAATGAGCAGTTCTTC.

The chain has TRBV3-1 (or the pseudogene TRBV3-2) and TRBJ1-3; 9 bases match TRBD1. CDR1 is LGHDT, CDR2 YNNKEL, per germline (reference sequence). The CDR3 is 16 amino acids. V dropped 4 bases and J dropped 4; count of bases not matched to a gene: 8. The CDR3 loop is CASSLPDRGKGNTIYF. CDR3 bases: TGTGCCAGCAGCCTACCGGACAGGGGCAAGGGAAACACCATATATTTT.

The CDR3 region is CSVEARTGTGDTGELFF. As DNA, the CDR3 is TGCAGCGTTGAAGCCCGGACCGGGACGGGAGACACCGGGGAGCTGTTTTTT. This chain uses TRBV29-1 with TRBJ2-2; possibly TRBD2 for D (6 bases). Germline CDR1 reads SQVTM; CDR2 reads ANQGSEA. V lost 1 base to trimming and J lost 3 bases, with 18 bases between them. The CDR3 consists of 17 residues.

This clone was detected a few times. This sequence joins TRBV6-4 and TRBJ2-5, with 13 positions matching TRBD2. From germline, CDR1 is MRHNA and CDR2 SNTAGT. This CDR3 contains 17 residues. Germline trimming cut 2 bases from V and 3 bases from J; bases unmatched to any gene: 6. CDR3 coding DNA: TGTGCCAGCAGTGACCCTAGGACTAGCGGGAGTGAAGAGACCCAGTACTTC. Amino acids: CASSDPRTSGSEETQYF.

The chain has TRBV29-1 and TRBJ2-7; 16 nucleotides match TRBD2. CDR1 is SQVTM, CDR2 ANQGSEA, per germline. The CDR3 runs to 17 residues. Trimming removed 3 bases from V and 4 bases from J; junction bases left unmatched: 9. CDR3 DNA sequence: TGCAGCGTTGAGGGGACTAGCGGGAGGGCCGACGATTACGAGCAGTACTTC. Residues: CSVEGTSGRADDYEQYF.

V and J are TRBV4-3 and TRBJ2-1, with D possibly matching TRBD1 (5 bases). In germline, CDR1 is LGHNA, CDR2 YSLEER. The CDR3 runs to 15 residues. V was pared by 3 bases and J by 4 bases, with 13 bases between. The CDR3 DNA reads as TGCGCCAGCAGCCAGACCCAAACAGGTTACAATGAGCAGTTCTTC. Translated: CASSQTQTGYNEQFF.

The chain combines TRBV7-9 with TRBJ1-2, with 7 bases aligning to TRBD1. Trimming cost V 5 bases and J 0 bases; bases outside gene matches: 3. The germline CDR1 and CDR2 sequences are SEHNR and FQNEAQ (reference sequence). CDR3 size: 14 residues. The CDR3: CASSQTGTNYGYTF. Here the CDR3 DNA reads TGTGCCAGCAGCCAGACAGGGACTAACTATGGCTACACCTTC.

The genes are TRBV10-3 and TRBJ1-2; D unresolved. CDR3 length equals 15 residues. Between the trimmed V and J ends, which lost 0 bases and 3 bases, there was a span of 11 bases. Germline assignment: CDR1 ENHRY and CDR2 SYGVKD. The CDR3 DNA follows: TGTGCCATCAGTGAGTCTGACGGAGGTGACTATGGCTACACCTTC. It specifies CAISESDGGDYGYTF.